This passage covers 28 T cell receptor beta chains from one sample sequenced in a study of T cells in Graves' hyperthyroidism and ophthalmopathy. There were TCR beta CDR3 regions amplified from RNA transcripts. HTBI primers were used for first-round RT-PCR of the TCR CDR3. TCRdb fed the multiplex PCR reads into MiXCR, producing one record per CDR3 protein. This sample has around 300,000 distinct CDR3 sequences, with approximately 21% found just once. Material: blood. The receptors shown here come from a man younger than 40 with Graves' ophthalmopathy.

This clonotype has just a few counts. This chain uses TRBV4-1 with TRBJ2-3, with D perhaps TRBD1 or TRBD2 (5 bases each). V was shortened by 4 bases and J by 0 bases, with 20 bases between the two germline ends. The CDR3 is made up of 18 amino acids. The germline V gene has CDR1 MGHRA and CDR2 YSYEKL. The DNA of the CDR3 is TGCGCCAGCAGCCGGGGGTCTGCCTACCTTTCTAGCACAGATACGCAGTATTTT. This encodes CASSRGSAYLSSTDTQYF.

Remarks on this clonotype: Given a much more abundant clone one base away, this may be a read error. The V gene is TRBV5-1, the J gene TRBJ1-1; 10 nucleotides agree with TRBD1. There are 15 residues in the CDR3. Trimming cost V 4 bases and J 10 bases; bases outside gene matches: 13. CDR1 is SGHRS and CDR2 is YFSETQ in the germline V gene. CDR3 sequence: CASSRSPGQGLGAFF. CDR3 nucleotide sequence: TGCGCCAGCAGCCGATCGCCGGGACAGGGGTTGGGAGCTTTCTTT.

In this sample, this clonotype turned up a few times. The rearrangement uses TRBV20-1 and TRBJ2-7; 8 bases are shared with TRBD2. This CDR3 spans 15 amino acids. The germline CDR1 and CDR2 sequences are DFQATT and SNEGSKA (reference sequence). After removal of 6 bases from V and 0 bases from J, the junction contained 10 bases not matched to a gene. DNA for the CDR3: TGCAGTGCCGGAGAACTAGCGGCAGGCTCCTACGAGCAGTACTTC. It encodes CSAGELAAGSYEQYF.

V and J are TRBV6-1 and TRBJ2-3; TRBD2 is a possible D gene (5 bases). The CDR3 contains 15 residues. With 4 bases removed from V and 0 bases from J, the gap between germline ends came to 11 bases. CDR1 and CDR2 from the germline V gene are MNHNS and SASEGT. The CDR3 nucleotides are TGTGCCAGCAGTGGGGTAGCGTTTAGCACAGATACGCAGTATTTT. This encodes CASSGVAFSTDTQYF.

This clonotype was counted only a few times. The genes are TRBV20-1 and TRBJ1-3; D is ambiguous. Trimming removed 4 bases at V and 0 bases at J, with 13 bases between. The germline gives CDR1 DFQATT, CDR2 SNEGSKA (reference sequence). CDR3 length equals 15 residues. The CDR3: CSATMTPNSGNTIYF. CDR3 sequence (DNA): TGCAGTGCTACCATGACACCCAACTCTGGAAACACCATATATTTT.

CDR3 protein: CASSVGEGGTEAFF. CDR3 in DNA: TGTGCCAGCAGCGTAGGCGAGGGGGGCACTGAAGCTTTCTTT. J is TRBJ1-1 and V is TRBV9, with a tentative D call TRBD1 (6 bases). Trimming removed 0 bases at V and 4 bases at J, with 10 bases between. The germline CDR1 and CDR2 sequences are SGDLS and YYNGEE. This CDR3 contains 14 residues.

V and J are TRBV5-1 and TRBJ1-4; perhaps TRBD1 as D (6 bases). Per germline, CDR1 SGHRS and CDR2 YFSETQ. There are 15 residues in the CDR3. Trimming removed 3 bases at V and 4 bases at J, with 13 bases between. CDR3 sequence (DNA): TGCGCCAGCAGCTGGACGGGACATCTTAATGAAAAACTGTTTTTT. It specifies CASSWTGHLNEKLFF. Full variable domain (missing parts from reference TRBV5-1 and TRBJ1-4): KAGVTQTPRYLIKTRGQQVTLSCSPISGHRSVSWYQQTPGQGLQFLFEYFSETQRNKGNFPGRFSGRQFSNSRSEMNVSTLELGDSALYLCASSWTGHLNEKLFFGSGTQLSVL.

This clonotype rates as medium-sized. This chain links TRBV5-1 with TRBJ1-1; no clear D. V lost 5 bases and J 0 bases, leaving 11 bases between the germline ends. From germline, CDR1 is SGHRS and CDR2 YFSETQ. This CDR3 is built from 14 residues. The CDR3 reads CASSMSGVNTEAFF. The CDR3 nucleotides are TGCGCCAGCAGTATGTCAGGAGTGAACACTGAAGCTTTCTTT. Using reference TRBV5-1 and TRBJ1-1 for the parts outside the CDR3, the full variable domain is KAGVTQTPRYLIKTRGQQVTLSCSPISGHRSVSWYQQTPGQGLQFLFEYFSETQRNKGNFPGRFSGRQFSNSRSEMNVSTLELGDSALYLCASSMSGVNTEAFFGQGTRLTVV.

In its sample, this clonotype was seen many times. CDR3 region: CASSIQQGYTEAFF. As DNA, the CDR3 is TGTGCCAGCAGTATTCAACAGGGGTACACTGAAGCTTTCTTT. This sequence joins TRBV27 and TRBJ1-1; 7 nucleotides line up with TRBD1. In germline, CDR1 is MNHEY, CDR2 SMNVEV (reference sequence). CDR3 size: 14 residues. After removal of 5 bases from V and 3 bases from J, the junction contained 6 bases not matched to a gene.

The sample holds many counts of this clonotype. The chain is built from TRBV5-1 and TRBJ2-5; 7 bases agree with TRBD1. Germline V gene data show CDR1 as SGHRS and CDR2 as YFSETQ. The V and J ends lost 0 bases and 5 bases, in that order; junction bases with no gene match: 4. The CDR3 loop spans 14 amino acids. In DNA form, the CDR3 reads TGCGCCAGCAGCTTGGAACAGGGGTGGGAGACCCAGTACTTC. As protein: CASSLEQGWETQYF. Combining the CDR3 with reference TRBV5-1 and TRBJ2-5 gives the whole variable domain KAGVTQTPRYLIKTRGQQVTLSCSPISGHRSVSWYQQTPGQGLQFLFEYFSETQRNKGNFPGRFSGRQFSNSRSEMNVSTLELGDSALYLCASSLEQGWETQYFGPGTRLLVL.

The CDR3 coding sequence is TGCGCCAGCAGCTTGGGTAGCGGGAGCAGCAATGAGCAGTTCTTC. Encoded protein: CASSLGSGSSNEQFF. This rearrangement joins TRBV5-1 to TRBJ2-1; 9 nucleotides match TRBD2. The CDR3 totals 15 residues. Germline values: CDR1 SGHRS, CDR2 YFSETQ. With 0 bases clipped from V and 6 bases from J, the junction kept 4 bases outside the gene matches.

This clonotype has only a few counts. CDR3 region: CASSFTGTSGRASYNEQFF. The CDR3 DNA sequence: TGTGCCAGCAGCTTTACCGGGACTAGCGGGAGGGCATCCTACAATGAGCAGTTCTTC. The chain joins TRBV11-1 to TRBJ2-1; 16 bases match TRBD2. This CDR3 comprises 19 residues. J gave up 1 base and V 3 bases, and 6 bases lay outside the gene matches. Germline CDR1 and CDR2: SGHAT and FQDESV (reference sequence).

This clonotype was seen more than once but under ten times. CDR3 bases: TGTGCCAGCAGCAGCATGACTGGCTACAATGAGCAGTTCTTC. This codes for CASSSMTGYNEQFF. The chain recombines TRBV5-6 with TRBJ2-1; D is ambiguous. This CDR3 has 14 amino acids. CDR1 is SGHDT and CDR2 is YYEEEE in the germline V gene. V was shortened by 4 bases and J by 3 bases, with 11 bases between the two germline ends.

This clonotype has only a few counts. This sequence joins TRBV14 and TRBJ1-1; tentative D call: TRBD1 (6 bases). The CDR3 runs to 15 residues. CDR1 is SGHDN, CDR2 FVKESK, per germline. V lost 1 base and J 2 bases, leaving 11 bases between the germline ends. CDR3: CASSQVGGGNTEAFF. The CDR3 DNA sequence: TGTGCCAGCAGCCAAGTAGGAGGGGGTAACACTGAAGCTTTCTTT.

The rearrangement joins TRBV18 to TRBJ2-3; D is perhaps TRBD1 or TRBD2 (5 bases each). The germline gives CDR1 KGHSH, CDR2 LQKENI. This CDR3 has 15 residues. The V end was cut by 3 bases, the J end by 4 bases, with 14 bases between. The CDR3 coding sequence is TGTGCCAGCTCACCGGGGCGGGCCCCCCCAGATACGCAGTATTTT. The encoded protein is CASSPGRAPPDTQYF.

This clonotype has at least ten counts. The V gene is TRBV7-3, the J gene TRBJ2-1; the D gene is possibly TRBD1 (5 bases). The CDR3 consists of 14 residues. Trimming took 2 bases from V and 5 from J, leaving 10 bases between them. Germline V gene sequence: CDR1 SGHTA, CDR2 FQGTGA. In DNA form, the CDR3 reads TGTGCCAGCAGCTTACTAGGGGATAACAATGAGCAGTTCTTC. Residues: CASSLLGDNNEQFF.

This clonotype occurred many times. The rearrangement links TRBV13 to TRBJ2-7, with D maybe TRBD1 (7 bases). V gave up 5 bases and J gave up 0 bases, with 14 bases separating them. The germline V gene encodes CDR1 PRHDT and CDR2 FYEKMQ (reference sequence). The CDR3 length is 15 residues. The CDR3 region has the DNA TGTGCCAGCAGCCCAGGAGGGGGCAGCTCCTACGAGCAGTACTTC. Translation gives CASSPGGGSSYEQYF.

V gene TRBV24-1 combines with J gene TRBJ2-1, with D possibly TRBD2 on 6 matching bases. The V end lost 5 bases, the J end lost 2 bases, and 6 bases lay between the germline ends. The germline gives CDR1 KGHDR, CDR2 SFDVKD. The length of the CDR3 is 13 residues. The DNA for the CDR3 is TGTGCCACCAGTGGGACTACCTACAATGAGCAGTTCTTC. Amino acids: CATSGTTYNEQFF.

Ten or more counts support this clonotype. V is TRBV7-3 and J is TRBJ2-7; D is ambiguous. The CDR3 spans 13 residues. Trimming pared 5 bases from V and 3 bases from J, leaving 11 bases between. CDR1 is SGHTA, CDR2 FQGTGA, per germline. The DNA for the CDR3 is TGTGCCAGCAGCCCTGGACCGGACTACGAGCAGTACTTC. The encoded protein is CASSPGPDYEQYF.

The chain has TRBV30 and TRBJ2-3; 10 nucleotides align to TRBD2. The V gene end was trimmed by 3 bases and the J gene end by 6 bases; junction bases not matched to a gene: 6. This CDR3 has 14 residues. Looked up from germline, CDR1 is GTSNPN and CDR2 is SVGIG (reference sequence). The CDR3 sequence: CAWRGLARGDTQYF. In DNA form, the CDR3 reads TGTGCCTGGAGGGGACTAGCGAGAGGCGATACGCAGTATTTT.

This clonotype showed up many times. The chain uses TRBV18 and TRBJ1-1, with a tentative D call TRBD1 (5 bases). The germline CDR1 and CDR2 sequences are KGHSH and LQKENI. The CDR3 is 12 amino acids. V lost 3 bases and J lost 8, with 10 bases in between. The CDR3: CASSPRGIEAFF. Here the CDR3 DNA reads TGTGCCAGCTCACCCCGGGGCATAGAAGCTTTCTTT.

The chain has TRBV7-8 and TRBJ1-6; TRBD1 matches at 7 bases. CDR1 SGHVS and CDR2 FQNEAQ come from the germline V gene. The V gene end was trimmed by 1 base and the J gene end by 10 bases; junction bases not matched to a gene: 7. The CDR3 totals 15 residues. CDR3 in amino acids: CASSLEQGKGSPLHF. DNA of the CDR3: TGTGCCAGCAGCTTAGAACAGGGGAAGGGATCACCCCTCCACTTT.

The rearrangement joins TRBV11-1 to TRBJ2-5; a weak D match, TRBD2 (6 bases). This CDR3 is 14 amino acids long. The germline V and J ends were trimmed by 5 bases and 5 bases, with 15 bases remaining between them. CDR1 and CDR2 from the germline V gene are SGHAT and FQDESV (reference sequence). Here the CDR3 reads CASSPQEGWETQYF. CDR3 nucleotide sequence: TGTGCCAGCAGCCCCCAGGAGGGGTGGGAGACCCAGTACTTC.

The genes are TRBV6-1 and TRBJ1-4, with 7 bases fitting TRBD1. Losses at the gene ends were 6 bases for V and 8 bases for J; bases not matched to a gene: 12. CDR3 length equals 15 residues. Germline values: CDR1 MNHNS, CDR2 SASEGT. CDR3 sequence: CASRFQGDPWEKLFF. CDR3 nucleotide sequence: TGTGCCAGCAGGTTTCAGGGGGACCCTTGGGAAAAACTGTTTTTT.

About this clonotype itself: A much bigger clone sits one base away, suggesting this may be a read error. J is TRBJ2-1 and V is TRBV30; D not resolved. CDR3 size: 12 residues. Looked up from germline, CDR1 is GTSNPN and CDR2 is SVGIG (reference sequence). The V end lost 0 bases, the J end lost 10 bases, and 10 bases lay between the germline ends. The CDR3 coding sequence is TGTGCCTGGAGTGTAGCAGTTTACGAGCAGTTCTTC. Translating it yields CAWSVAVYEQFF. The variable domain in full, with the rest retrieved from reference TRBV30 and TRBJ2-1, is SQTIHQWPATLVQPVGSPLSLECTVEGTSNPNLYWYRQAAGRGLQLLFYSVGIGQISSEVPQNLSASRPQDRQFILSSKKLLLSDSGFYLCAWSVAVYEQFFGPGTRLTVL.

The chain links TRBV5-1 to TRBJ2-7, with TRBD1 matching 7 bases. The CDR3 runs 15 residues. The J segment lost 2 bases and the V segment lost 5 bases, leaving 10 bases of the junction unmatched. Germline V gives CDR1 SGHRS, CDR2 YFSETQ. CDR3 protein: CASRRAGTDTYEQYF. The CDR3 bases are TGCGCCAGCAGGCGTGCCGGGACAGACACCTACGAGCAGTACTTC.

The V and J genes are TRBV20-1 and TRBJ2-7; no definite D call. Germline V gene data show CDR1 as DFQATT and CDR2 as SNEGSKA (reference sequence). CDR3 length equals 15 residues. The germline V and J ends were trimmed by 1 base and 3 bases, with 16 bases remaining between them. The chain's CDR3 is CSARVFGPSSYEQYF. CDR3 sequence (DNA): TGCAGTGCTAGAGTTTTCGGCCCCAGCAGCTACGAGCAGTACTTC.

Only a few counts were recorded for this clonotype. The V call is TRBV5-1, the J call TRBJ2-1; D is unclear. CDR3 length: 16 residues. With 0 bases removed from V and 2 bases from J, the gap between germline ends came to 12 bases. Germline values: CDR1 SGHRS, CDR2 YFSETQ. The CDR3 nucleotides are TGCGCCAGCAGCTTGGTGGCAAAGGCGACCTACAATGAGCAGTTCTTC. Its protein is CASSLVAKATYNEQFF.